The T cell receptor (beta chain) described here comes from a study of T-cell memory formation after mild COVID-19 (dated by TCRdb to the early 2020s). In terms of the full investigation: Most TCR sequence clusters were specific to one of the two donors. The cohort comprised two young, previously healthy adult volunteers, one female and one male. T-cell clones expanding and contracting after mild COVID-19 in two donors were tracked by longitudinal TCRalpha and TCRbeta repertoire sequencing.

Results the study describes overall, beyond this receptor: Balanced CD4/CD8 phenotypes were observed for clones contracting from day 15 to 85, whereas a bias towards CD4+ was observed for a second wave of clones expanding from day 15 to 37. Only two mild cases were covered by the study, and larger cohorts that include severe cases with pre-infection samples were considered necessary. SARS-CoV-2 specificity was not confirmed for the second-wave clones peaking on day 37. The detection of some responding clones in pre-infection memory suggests that pre-existing cross-reactive memory T cells joined the SARS-CoV-2 response. Contracting CD4+ clones were located mainly in the CM and EM memory subsets, whereas CD8+ clones were found to be enriched in EMRA.

The data were produced on an Illumina NovaSeq 6000. TCRalpha and TCRbeta cDNA libraries were built by 5'RACE with constant-segment primers, adding sample barcodes and unique molecular identifiers. Trizol reagent was used to extract RNA from every sample. The libraries were amplified in two PCR steps, and the second step added a second sample barcode and Illumina TruSeq adapters. The libraries were sequenced on an Illumina NovaSeq using 2 x 150 bp paired-end reads. On the authors' methods: Reads were demultiplexed and collapsed into UMI-guided consensus sequences with migec v1.2.7. Using mixcr v2.1.11, UMI consensuses were aligned to TRA and TRB V and J templates and then assembled into clonotypes. A clonotype was counted as expanded or contracted only when both edgeR and NoisET called the clonotype significant, with the noise models trained on biological replicates. For edgeR calls, the thresholds were a false discovery rate-adjusted p below 0.01 and a log2 fold-change of 1. As an exploratory analysis of dynamics, max-normalized trajectories of the 1000 most abundant clonotypes were examined with PCA combined with hierarchical clustering. Separately sequenced CD4+ and CD8+ repertoires were used to assign a CD4 or CD8 phenotype to each responding clone. Clones were called with MiXCR by TCRdb after fastp trimmed the public reads at Q25, and only in-frame beta chains were retained. Entries that share a CDR3 protein sequence are merged under the most common genes and DNA. The V and J calls follow TCRdb's processing rather than the paper's. The sample table contains roughly 480,000 distinct CDR3 sequences; only one count was recorded for roughly 25% of them. The ten largest make up under 15% of the sample.

According to the germline V gene (reference sequence), CDR1 reads SGHNT and CDR2 reads YYREEE. V loses 2 bases of germline sequence and J loses 0 bases, and the interval between the two ends is 9 bases. From cysteine to phenylalanine, the CDR3 is 15 amino acids long. The CDR3 DNA has 45 bases and is translated from base 1. This clonotype was observed a few times. Its antigen remains unidentified. Base qualities are not provided; no much larger clone lies one nucleotide away. Ficoll-Paque density gradient centrifugation was the method used to isolate PBMCs. The clonotype originates from an adult woman who had mild COVID-19 (a few samples of this study predate the infection). The sample titles of this study are shuffled in the database, so cell type and time point are left out; the donor was told from shared clones. The source material was PBMCs or a T cell subset sorted from them (not recorded which). The rearranged segments are TRBV5-4 and TRBJ1-5; 5 matching bases give a weak D call of TRBD1. This receptor carries the CDR3 CASSFGAASNQPQHF. The sequenced DNA is TGTGCCAGCAGCTTCGGGGCAGCTAGCAATCAGCCCCAGCATTTT.